This T cell receptor beta chain was profiled in a study of blood T cell repertoires in COVID-19. In the authors' methods: Estimation of nucleated cell counts relied on the amplification of reference gene primers. Profiling relied on immunoSEQ multiplex PCR, and the TCRdb table lists in-frame clones only, not all of them. Clone size and V and J calls were adopted from that table, with D and trimming inferred from the DNA. The data contain tens of thousands of clones, 70% to 85% of them seen just once; the ten biggest clones take up about 6%. Germline CDR1 reads SGHNT; CDR2 reads YYREEE (reference sequence). Trimming removed 1 base from V and 3 bases from J; junction bases left unmatched: 4. CDR3 length equals 15 residues.

Sequencing was carried out using peripheral blood. J is TRBJ2-1 and V is TRBV5-4, with TRBD2 matching 7 bases. This receptor was identified in a woman aged 60-75 years with acute or convalescent COVID-19. The CDR3 spells CASSLRLADYNEQFF. The CDR3 nucleotides read TGTGCCAGCAGCTTGCGCCTAGCGGACTACAATGAGCAGTTCTTC.